Shown below are 27 T cell receptor beta chains from a single sample sequenced in a study of cytotoxic CD8 clonotypes in ibrutinib-treated CLL. Generated by immunoSEQ multiplex PCR, the TCRdb table keeps only in-frame clones and is missing some. The sample includes more than 200,000 clones, 70% of them seen just once. The material sequenced was PBMCs, taken after 24 months of ibrutinib treatment. These receptors were collected from a human donor with chronic lymphocytic leukemia.

This clone has a handful of counts. The gene calls are TRBV29-1 and TRBJ2-2, with D unclear. Per the germline V gene, CDR1 is SQVTM and CDR2 is ANQGSEA. V was cut by 6 bases and J by 3 bases, with 11 bases left in between. The length of the CDR3 is 13 residues. The CDR3 sequence is CSVFDKHTGELFF. CDR3 DNA sequence: TGCAGCGTCTTCGACAAGCACACCGGGGAGCTGTTTTTT.

This clone was seen once. V is TRBV27 and J is TRBJ2-1; TRBD2 agrees at 8 bases. V gave up 8 bases and J gave up 15 bases; unmatched junction bases: 15. Germline-derived CDR1 and CDR2 are MNHEY and SMNVEV (reference sequence). The CDR3 has 13 amino acids. CDR3 nucleotide sequence: TGTGCCAGCTTCTTAGGGGCGCGCGGGAGGCTGTTCTTC. This gives the protein CASFLGARGRLFF.

This rearrangement joins TRBV9 to TRBJ2-5; either TRBD1 or TRBD2 may fit D (6 bases each). In germline, CDR1 is SGDLS, CDR2 YYNGEE. V was trimmed by 0 bases and J by 4 bases, leaving 13 bases between them. The CDR3 is 15 amino acids. CDR3 residues: CASSVVGLQGETQYF. The DNA of the CDR3 is TGTGCCAGCAGCGTAGTAGGACTACAGGGAGAGACCCAGTACTTC. Using reference TRBV9 and TRBJ2-5 for the parts outside the CDR3, the full variable domain is DSGVTQTPKHLITATGQRVTLRCSPRSGDLSVYWYQQSLDQGLQFLIQYYNGEERAKGNILERFSAQQFPDLHSELNLSSLELGDSALYFCASSVVGLQGETQYFGPGTRLLVL.

The chain links TRBV29-1 to TRBJ2-7, with 12 bases identical to TRBD2. This CDR3 is 15 amino acids long. V gave up 6 bases and J gave up 2 bases; unmatched junction bases: 8. Germline V CDR1 and CDR2: SQVTM, ANQGSEA. In DNA form, the CDR3 reads TGCAGCGTCCAAAAGGGACTAGCGGGCGCCTACGAGCAGTACTTC. Protein sequence: CSVQKGLAGAYEQYF.

The chain employs TRBV6-5 and TRBJ1-5; TRBD1 matches at 7 bases. Germline CDR1 and CDR2: MNHEY and SVGAGI. The trim removed 7 bases at V and 6 bases at J, leaving 12 bases unmatched. CDR3 length: 15 residues. The CDR3 loop is CASNPGQARGQPQHF. CDR3 sequence (DNA): TGTGCCAGCAACCCAGGACAGGCCCGGGGTCAGCCCCAGCATTTT.

The chain couples TRBV11-1 to TRBJ2-7, with D possibly TRBD2 on 5 matching bases. Between the trimmed V and J ends, which lost 6 bases and 5 bases, there was a span of 20 bases. This CDR3 has 15 residues. CDR1 SGHAT and CDR2 FQDESV come from the germline V gene (reference sequence). The CDR3 sequence: CASRSLGATEDEQYF. CDR3 sequence (DNA): TGTGCCAGCAGATCTTTGGGAGCCACTGAGGACGAGCAGTACTTC.

This clone was picked up a small number of times. The rearrangement joins TRBV19 to TRBJ2-7; a possible D gene is TRBD2 (6 bases). This CDR3 contains 14 residues. CDR1 is LNHDA, CDR2 SQIVND, per germline (reference sequence). Trimming stripped 5 bases from V and 3 bases from J, with 14 bases between. CDR3 residues: CASSSGSGGYEQYF. The CDR3 DNA reads as TGTGCCAGTAGTTCCGGTAGCGGAGGCTACGAGCAGTACTTC.

The gene calls are TRBV9 and TRBJ2-7; 10 bases are shared with TRBD2. V shed 0 bases and J 2 bases; nucleotides not matched to a gene: 5. This CDR3 region has 16 residues. From germline, CDR1 is SGDLS and CDR2 YYNGEE. CDR3 in amino acids: CASSVDPLAGAYEQYF. The CDR3 DNA sequence: TGTGCCAGCAGCGTAGACCCGCTAGCGGGGGCCTACGAGCAGTACTTC.

This chain joins TRBV4-1 and TRBJ2-1, with D unclear. The CDR3 runs 13 residues. The ends were cut back, 0 bases at V and 10 bases at J, with 10 bases in the middle. The germline gives CDR1 MGHRA, CDR2 YSYEKL. CDR3 nucleotide sequence: TGCGCCAGCAGCCAAGAACAGTTTAGGGAGCAGTTCTTC. Protein: CASSQEQFREQFF.

The chain couples TRBV29-1 to TRBJ2-1; D is unresolved. The germline V gene has CDR1 SQVTM and CDR2 ANQGSEA. The CDR3 sequence is 11 residues long. V was clipped by 8 bases and J by 11 bases, with 16 bases between them. DNA for the CDR3: TGCAGCTTACCCTATGGCGGCCAGCAGTTCTTC. As protein: CSLPYGGQQFF.

This clone was detected only a few times. V is TRBV30 and J is TRBJ1-2; the D is unclear. The CDR3 loop spans 12 amino acids. In germline, CDR1 is GTSNPN, CDR2 SVGIG (reference sequence). Trimming took off 5 bases at V and 2 bases at J, with 9 bases between the two ends. The chain's CDR3 is CAWGVTNYGYTF. The CDR3 DNA sequence: TGTGCCTGGGGGGTCACGAACTATGGCTACACCTTC. The complete variable domain, with remaining parts taken from reference TRBV30 and TRBJ1-2, reads SQTIHQWPATLVQPVGSPLSLECTVEGTSNPNLYWYRQAAGRGLQLLFYSVGIGQISSEVPQNLSASRPQDRQFILSSKKLLLSDSGFYLCAWGVTNYGYTFGSGTRLTVV.

The rearrangement joins TRBV7-9 to TRBJ2-1; TRBD2 might be the D (6 bases). The CDR3 is 10 amino acids. V was clipped by 5 bases and J by 12 bases, with 8 bases between them. The germline gives CDR1 SEHNR, CDR2 FQNEAQ (reference sequence). The DNA of the CDR3 is TGTGCCAGCAGCGCGGGATCGCAGTTCTTC. Translated: CASSAGSQFF.

This clone has more than one count but fewer than ten. The rearrangement joins TRBV2 to TRBJ1-2; D remains unclear. The CDR3 runs to 15 residues. Germline CDR1 and CDR2: SNHLY and FYNNEI. Between the trimmed V and J ends, which lost 5 bases and 1 base, there was a span of 14 bases. CDR3 residues: CASSFTEDLNYGYTF. The CDR3 DNA reads as TGTGCCAGCAGTTTTACAGAGGATCTTAACTATGGCTACACCTTC.

This clone was detected only a few times. The chain has TRBV5-1 and TRBJ1-3, with D uncertain. Per the germline V gene, CDR1 is SGHRS and CDR2 is YFSETQ. The CDR3 consists of 15 residues. Trimming removed 5 bases at V and 0 bases at J, with 12 bases between. CDR3 in amino acids: CASSLTGSSGNTIYF. The CDR3 DNA reads as TGCGCCAGCAGTTTAACCGGGAGCTCTGGAAACACCATATATTTT.

This clone was seen a few times. V and J are TRBV2 and TRBJ1-5, with 9 bases that match TRBD1. This CDR3 comprises 15 residues. Germline V lookup: CDR1 SNHLY, CDR2 FYNNEI. Trimming took 4 bases from V and 6 from J; bases not matched to a gene: 7. CDR3 sequence: CASSGPGTGSQPQHF. CDR3 coding DNA: TGTGCCAGCAGTGGACCCGGGACAGGGAGTCAGCCCCAGCATTTT.

The genes are TRBV5-1 and TRBJ1-1, with unresolved D. Germline-derived CDR1 and CDR2 are SGHRS and YFSETQ. This CDR3 spans 15 amino acids. V lost 0 bases to trimming and J lost 0 bases, with 9 bases between them. Here the CDR3 DNA reads TGCGCCAGCAGCTTGGTGTGGCAGATGAACACTGAAGCTTTCTTT. It encodes CASSLVWQMNTEAFF.

This chain uses TRBV19 with TRBJ1-5; D not certain. The length of the CDR3 is 13 residues. The ends were cut back, 5 bases at V and 3 bases at J, with 8 bases in the middle. Germline CDR1 and CDR2: LNHDA and SQIVND (reference sequence). The CDR3 DNA sequence: TGTGCCAGTAGTCCCCCATACAATCAGCCCCAGCATTTT. Translating it yields CASSPPYNQPQHF.

V usage is TRBV6-5 and J usage is TRBJ2-3; D not certain. The CDR3 loop spans 13 amino acids. V was cut by 2 bases and J by 3 bases, with 6 bases left in between. Germline-derived CDR1 and CDR2 are MNHEY and SVGAGI. The CDR3 reads CASSYQRTDTQYF. The CDR3 DNA reads as TGTGCCAGCAGTTACCAGAGGACAGATACGCAGTATTTT.

The V call is TRBV27, the J call TRBJ1-4; D possibly corresponds to TRBD1 (5 bases). The germline CDR1 and CDR2 sequences are MNHEY and SMNVEV (reference sequence). The ends were cut back, 5 bases at V and 3 bases at J, with 13 bases in the middle. This CDR3 spans 15 amino acids. CDR3 loop: CASSKGRSPNEKLFF. Here the CDR3 DNA reads TGTGCCAGCAGTAAGGGGCGTAGTCCTAATGAAAAACTGTTTTTT.

This clone was picked up a small number of times. The rearrangement links TRBV19 to TRBJ2-3, with unresolved D. Trimming took 7 bases from V and 1 from J, leaving 9 bases between them. Per the germline V gene, CDR1 is LNHDA and CDR2 is SQIVND (reference sequence). CDR3 size: 13 residues. The DNA for the CDR3 is TGTGCCAGTACCCCGGACGGCACAGATACGCAGTATTTT. This codes for CASTPDGTDTQYF.

This clone was seen only a few times. V usage is TRBV9 and J usage is TRBJ2-5; D unclear. The CDR3 has 13 residues. Trimming left V 4 bases short and J 2 bases short, with 9 bases between. Germline CDR1 reads SGDLS; CDR2 reads YYNGEE. CDR3 amino acids: CASSPLKQETQYF. Written as DNA, the CDR3 is TGTGCCAGCAGCCCCTTAAAGCAAGAGACCCAGTACTTC.

The V call is TRBV9, the J call TRBJ2-2; D call uncertain. V shed 0 bases and J shed 0 bases, with 12 bases lying between them. CDR3 length: 17 residues. Germline V gene sequence: CDR1 SGDLS, CDR2 YYNGEE. CDR3 sequence: CASSVGYRSTNTGELFF. The DNA for the CDR3 is TGTGCCAGCAGCGTAGGATACAGAAGCACGAACACCGGGGAGCTGTTTTTT.

J is TRBJ2-2 and V is TRBV6-5; 7 bases line up with TRBD2. CDR3 length equals 16 residues. Per germline, CDR1 MNHEY and CDR2 SVGAGI. V was pared by 4 bases and J by 7 bases, with 12 bases of the junction left unmatched. DNA of the CDR3: TGTGCCAGCAGTTTATCGGGTTCTAGCGGACTCGGGGAGCTGTTTTTT. This encodes CASSLSGSSGLGELFF.

V and J are TRBV11-2 and TRBJ1-1; D may be TRBD1 (6 bases). V was shortened by 5 bases and J by 7 bases, with 17 bases between the two germline ends. This CDR3 region has 14 residues. Germline V gene data show CDR1 as SGHAT and CDR2 as FQNNGV. The CDR3 DNA reads as TGTGCCAGCAGCCTACTAAGGACAGTAAATGAAGCTTTCTTT. Translating it yields CASSLLRTVNEAFF.

This clone was observed a few times. This rearrangement joins TRBV6-5 to TRBJ1-2; tentatively, D is TRBD1 (6 bases). The CDR3 sequence is 12 residues long. CDR1 MNHEY and CDR2 SVGAGI come from the germline V gene. Trimming shortened V by 5 bases and J by 8 bases, and 12 bases separated the two germline ends. The CDR3 sequence: CASSKRTEGYTF. The DNA for the CDR3 is TGTGCCAGCAGTAAACGGACAGAAGGCTACACCTTC.

The chain has TRBV9 and TRBJ1-5; D is possibly TRBD1 (5 bases). V was shortened by 3 bases and J by 4 bases, with 11 bases between the two germline ends. The CDR3 covers 14 residues. Germline lookup yields CDR1 SGDLS and CDR2 YYNGEE. CDR3 DNA sequence: TGTGCCAGCAGCGGAGGGGTAGAGAATCAGCCCCAGCATTTT. Its translation is CASSGGVENQPQHF.

The V gene is TRBV28, the J gene TRBJ2-7, with TRBD1 as a possible D gene (6 bases). The CDR3 extends over 13 amino acids. Trimming stripped 3 bases from V and 5 bases from J, with 11 bases between. Germline-derived CDR1 and CDR2 are MDHEN and SYDVKM. The CDR3 region is CASSFPGTHEQYF. The CDR3 DNA sequence: TGTGCCAGCAGTTTTCCGGGGACACACGAGCAGTACTTC.